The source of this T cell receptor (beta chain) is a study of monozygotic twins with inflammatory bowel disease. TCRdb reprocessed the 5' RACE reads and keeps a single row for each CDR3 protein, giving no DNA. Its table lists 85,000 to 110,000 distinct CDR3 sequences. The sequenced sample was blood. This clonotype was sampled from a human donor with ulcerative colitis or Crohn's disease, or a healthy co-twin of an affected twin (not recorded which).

CDR3 in amino acids: CASSSPPTVSSYEQYF. The gene calls are TRBV7-2 and TRBJ2-7; TCRdb indicates TRBD1, and absent DNA this call remains unverified. Germline V gene sequence: CDR1 SGHTA, CDR2 FQGNSA. This CDR3 region has 16 residues.